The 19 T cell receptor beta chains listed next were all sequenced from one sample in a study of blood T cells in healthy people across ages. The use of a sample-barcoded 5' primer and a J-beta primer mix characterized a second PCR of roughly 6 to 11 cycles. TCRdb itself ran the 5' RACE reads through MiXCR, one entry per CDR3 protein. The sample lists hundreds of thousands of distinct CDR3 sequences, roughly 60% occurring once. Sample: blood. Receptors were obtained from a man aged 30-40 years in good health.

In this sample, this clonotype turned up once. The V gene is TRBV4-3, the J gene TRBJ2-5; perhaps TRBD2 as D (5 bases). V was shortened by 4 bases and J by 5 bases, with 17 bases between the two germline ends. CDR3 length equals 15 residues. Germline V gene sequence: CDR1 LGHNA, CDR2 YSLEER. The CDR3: CASSPHLGVPETQYF. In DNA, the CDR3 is TGCGCCAGCAGCCCTCACCTCGGGGTTCCGGAGACCCAGTACTTC.

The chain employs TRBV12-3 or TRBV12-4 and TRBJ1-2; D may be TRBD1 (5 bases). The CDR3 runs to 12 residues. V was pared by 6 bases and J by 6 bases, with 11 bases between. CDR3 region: CASSFDSDGYTF. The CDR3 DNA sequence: TGTGCCAGCAGCTTCGACAGTGATGGCTACACCTTC.

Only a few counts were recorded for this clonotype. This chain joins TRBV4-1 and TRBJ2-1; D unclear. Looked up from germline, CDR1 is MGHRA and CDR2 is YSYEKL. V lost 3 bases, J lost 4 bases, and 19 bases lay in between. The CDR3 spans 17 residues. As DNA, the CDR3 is TGCGCCAGCAGCCATCCTTCCTTGAGGAACCAATACAATGAGCAGTTCTTC. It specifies CASSHPSLRNQYNEQFF.

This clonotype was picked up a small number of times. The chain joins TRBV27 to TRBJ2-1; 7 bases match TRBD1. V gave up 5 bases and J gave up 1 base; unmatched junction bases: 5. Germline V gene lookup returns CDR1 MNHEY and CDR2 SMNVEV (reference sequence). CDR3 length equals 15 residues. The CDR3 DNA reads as TGTGCCAGCAGTCGTGACAGGGCGTCCTACAATGAGCAGTTCTTC. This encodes CASSRDRASYNEQFF.

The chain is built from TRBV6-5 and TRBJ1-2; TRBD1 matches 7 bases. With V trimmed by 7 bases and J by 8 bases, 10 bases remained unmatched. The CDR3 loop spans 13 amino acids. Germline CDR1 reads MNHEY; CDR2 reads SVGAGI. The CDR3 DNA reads TGTGCCAGCACACAACAGGGGATATGGGGCTACACCTTC. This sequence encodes CASTQQGIWGYTF.

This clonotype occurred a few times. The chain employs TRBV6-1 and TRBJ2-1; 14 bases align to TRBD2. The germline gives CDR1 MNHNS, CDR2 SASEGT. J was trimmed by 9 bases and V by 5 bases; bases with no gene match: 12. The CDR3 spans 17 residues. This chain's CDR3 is CASSPGTSGRGYGEQFF. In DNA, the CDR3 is TGTGCCAGCAGTCCCGGGACTAGCGGGAGAGGGTACGGTGAGCAGTTCTTC.

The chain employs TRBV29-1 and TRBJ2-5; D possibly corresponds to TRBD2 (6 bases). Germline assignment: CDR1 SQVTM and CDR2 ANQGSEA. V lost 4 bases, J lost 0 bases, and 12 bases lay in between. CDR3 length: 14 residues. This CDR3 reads CSVGPGGHQETQYF. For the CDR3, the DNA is TGCAGCGTTGGGCCCGGGGGACACCAAGAGACCCAGTACTTC.

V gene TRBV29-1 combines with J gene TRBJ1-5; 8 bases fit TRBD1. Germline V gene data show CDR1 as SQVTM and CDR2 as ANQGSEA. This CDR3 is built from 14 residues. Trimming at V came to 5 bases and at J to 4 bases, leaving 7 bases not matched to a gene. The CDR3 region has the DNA TGCAGCGTTCAAGGGACAGGTCGAAATCAGCCCCAGCATTTT. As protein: CSVQGTGRNQPQHF. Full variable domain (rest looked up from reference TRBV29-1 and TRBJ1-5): SAVISQKPSRDICQRGTSLTIQCQVDSQVTMMFWYRQQPGQSLTLIATANQGSEATYESGFVIDKFPISRPNLTFSTLTVSNMSPEDSSIYLCSVQGTGRNQPQHFGDGTRLSIL.

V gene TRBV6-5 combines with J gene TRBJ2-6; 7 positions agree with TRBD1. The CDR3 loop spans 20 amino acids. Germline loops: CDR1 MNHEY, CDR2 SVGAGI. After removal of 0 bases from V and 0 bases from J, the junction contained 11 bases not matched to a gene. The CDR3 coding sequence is TGTGCCAGCAGTTACTCCACCTTTGAGACAGGGCGCTCTGGGGCCAACGTCCTGACTTTC. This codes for CASSYSTFETGRSGANVLTF.

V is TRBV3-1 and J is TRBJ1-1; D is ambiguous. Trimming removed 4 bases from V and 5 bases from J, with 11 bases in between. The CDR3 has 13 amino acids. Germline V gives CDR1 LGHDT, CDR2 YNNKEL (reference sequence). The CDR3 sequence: CASSLRFRTEAFF. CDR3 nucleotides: TGTGCCAGCAGCCTGAGGTTTAGGACTGAAGCTTTCTTT.

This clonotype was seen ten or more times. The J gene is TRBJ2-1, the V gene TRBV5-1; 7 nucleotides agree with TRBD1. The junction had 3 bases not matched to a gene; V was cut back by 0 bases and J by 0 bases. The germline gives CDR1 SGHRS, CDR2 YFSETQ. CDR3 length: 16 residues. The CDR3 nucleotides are TGCGCCAGCAGCTTGGAGGGACAGAGCTCCTACAATGAGCAGTTCTTC. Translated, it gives CASSLEGQSSYNEQFF.

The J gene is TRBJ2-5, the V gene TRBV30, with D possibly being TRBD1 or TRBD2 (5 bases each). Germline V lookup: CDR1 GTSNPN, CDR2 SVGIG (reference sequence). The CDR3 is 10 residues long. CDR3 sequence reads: CAQGGSERYF. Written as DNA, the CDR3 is TGTGCTCAGGGCGGGTCCGAGCGGTACTTC.

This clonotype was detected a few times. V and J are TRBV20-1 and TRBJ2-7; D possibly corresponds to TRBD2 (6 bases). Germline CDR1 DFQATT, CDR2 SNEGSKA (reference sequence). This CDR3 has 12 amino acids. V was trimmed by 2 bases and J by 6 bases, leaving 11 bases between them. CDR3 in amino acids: CSARQGGSEQYF. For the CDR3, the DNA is TGCAGTGCTAGACAGGGAGGCTCCGAGCAGTACTTC.

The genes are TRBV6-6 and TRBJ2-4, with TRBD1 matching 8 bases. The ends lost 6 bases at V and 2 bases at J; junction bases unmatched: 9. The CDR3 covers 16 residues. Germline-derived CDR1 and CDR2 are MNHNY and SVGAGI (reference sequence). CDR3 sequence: CASRADRVGSKNIQYF. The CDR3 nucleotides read TGTGCCAGCAGAGCGGACAGGGTTGGGTCCAAAAACATTCAGTACTTC.

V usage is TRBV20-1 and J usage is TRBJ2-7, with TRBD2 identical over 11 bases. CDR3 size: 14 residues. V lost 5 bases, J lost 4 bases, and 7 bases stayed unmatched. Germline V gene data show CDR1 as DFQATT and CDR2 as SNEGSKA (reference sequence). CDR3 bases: TGCAGTGCTGCCCCTAGCGGGAGGAGGTACGAGCAGTACTTC. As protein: CSAAPSGRRYEQYF.

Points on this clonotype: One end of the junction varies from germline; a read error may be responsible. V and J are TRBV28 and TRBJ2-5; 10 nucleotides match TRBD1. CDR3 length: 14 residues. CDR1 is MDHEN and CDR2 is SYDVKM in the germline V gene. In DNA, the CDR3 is TGTGACAGCAGCCGGGACAGGGGTCAAGAGACCCAGTACTTC. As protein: CDSSRDRGQETQYF. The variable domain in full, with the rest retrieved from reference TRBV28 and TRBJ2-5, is DVKVTQSSRYLVKRTGEKVFLECVQDMDHENMFWYRQDPGLGLRLIYFSYDVKMKEKGDIPEGYSVSREKKERFSLILESASTNQTSMYLCDSSRDRGQETQYFGPGTRLLVL.

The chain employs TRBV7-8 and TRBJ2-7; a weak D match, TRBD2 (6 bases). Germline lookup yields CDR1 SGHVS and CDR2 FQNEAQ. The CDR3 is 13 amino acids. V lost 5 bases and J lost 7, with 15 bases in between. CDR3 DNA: TGTGCCAGCAGCGCCCGCGGGGCCTCTGAGCAGTACTTC. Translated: CASSARGASEQYF.

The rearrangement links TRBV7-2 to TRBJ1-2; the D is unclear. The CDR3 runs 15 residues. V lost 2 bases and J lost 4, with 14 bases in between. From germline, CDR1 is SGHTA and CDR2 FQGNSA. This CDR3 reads CASSLFEQATYGYTF. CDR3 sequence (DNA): TGTGCCAGCAGCTTATTTGAGCAGGCGACCTATGGCTACACCTTC.

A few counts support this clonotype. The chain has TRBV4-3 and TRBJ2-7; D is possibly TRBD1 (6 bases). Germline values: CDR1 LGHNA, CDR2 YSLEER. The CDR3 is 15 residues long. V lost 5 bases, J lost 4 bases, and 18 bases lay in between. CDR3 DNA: TGCGCCAGCAGCGCGCATCCAGGGGAAGCTTACGAGCAGTACTTC. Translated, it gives CASSAHPGEAYEQYF.